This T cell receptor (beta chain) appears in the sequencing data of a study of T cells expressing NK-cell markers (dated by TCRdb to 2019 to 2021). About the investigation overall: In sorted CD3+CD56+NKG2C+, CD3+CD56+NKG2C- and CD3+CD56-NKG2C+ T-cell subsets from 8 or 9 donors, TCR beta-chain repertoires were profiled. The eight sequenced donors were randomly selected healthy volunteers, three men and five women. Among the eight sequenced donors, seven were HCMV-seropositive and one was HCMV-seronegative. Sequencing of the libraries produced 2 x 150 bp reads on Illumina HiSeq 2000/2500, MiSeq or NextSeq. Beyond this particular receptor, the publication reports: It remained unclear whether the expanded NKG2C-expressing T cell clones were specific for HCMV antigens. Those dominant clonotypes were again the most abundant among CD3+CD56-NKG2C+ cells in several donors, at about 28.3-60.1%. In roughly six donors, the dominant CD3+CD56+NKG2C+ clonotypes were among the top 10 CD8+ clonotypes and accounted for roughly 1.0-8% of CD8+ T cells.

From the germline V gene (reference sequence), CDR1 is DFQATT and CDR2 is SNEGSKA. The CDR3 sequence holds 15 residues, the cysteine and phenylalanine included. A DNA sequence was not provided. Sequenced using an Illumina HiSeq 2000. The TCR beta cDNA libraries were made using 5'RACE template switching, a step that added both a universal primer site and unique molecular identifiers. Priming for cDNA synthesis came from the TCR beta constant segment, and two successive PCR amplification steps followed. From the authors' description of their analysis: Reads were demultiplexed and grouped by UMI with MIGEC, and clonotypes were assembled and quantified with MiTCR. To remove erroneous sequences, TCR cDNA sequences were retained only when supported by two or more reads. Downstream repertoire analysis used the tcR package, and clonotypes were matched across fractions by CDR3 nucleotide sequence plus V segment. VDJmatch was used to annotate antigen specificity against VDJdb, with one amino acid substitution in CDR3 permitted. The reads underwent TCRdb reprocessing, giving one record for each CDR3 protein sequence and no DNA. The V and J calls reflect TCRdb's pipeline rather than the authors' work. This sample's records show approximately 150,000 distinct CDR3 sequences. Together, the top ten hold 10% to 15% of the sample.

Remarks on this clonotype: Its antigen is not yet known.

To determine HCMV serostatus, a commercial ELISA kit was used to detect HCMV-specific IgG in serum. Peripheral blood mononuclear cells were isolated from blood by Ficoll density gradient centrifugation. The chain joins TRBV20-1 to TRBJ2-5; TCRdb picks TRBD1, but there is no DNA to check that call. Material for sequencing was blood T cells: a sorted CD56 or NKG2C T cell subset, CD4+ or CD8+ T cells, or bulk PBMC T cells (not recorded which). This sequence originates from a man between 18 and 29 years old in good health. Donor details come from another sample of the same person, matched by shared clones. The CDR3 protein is CSARGNRDPSQTQYF.